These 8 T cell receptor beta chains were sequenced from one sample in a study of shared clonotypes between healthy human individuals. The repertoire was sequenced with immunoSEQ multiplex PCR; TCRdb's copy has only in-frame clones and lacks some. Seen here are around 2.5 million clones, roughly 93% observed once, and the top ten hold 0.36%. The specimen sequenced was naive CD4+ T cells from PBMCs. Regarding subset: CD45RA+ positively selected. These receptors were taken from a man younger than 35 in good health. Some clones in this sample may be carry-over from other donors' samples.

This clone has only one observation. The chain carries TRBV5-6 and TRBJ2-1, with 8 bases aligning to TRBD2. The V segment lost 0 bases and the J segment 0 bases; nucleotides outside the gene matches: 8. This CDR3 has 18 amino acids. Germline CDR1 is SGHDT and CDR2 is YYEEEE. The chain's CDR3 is CASSLGGGRPSSYNEQFF. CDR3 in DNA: TGTGCCAGCAGCTTGGGGGGCGGGAGGCCGAGCTCCTACAATGAGCAGTTCTTC.

CDR3 bases: TGTGCCAGCAGCTTCCTGGACAGGGGAGAAAAACTGTTTTTT. Translated: CASSFLDRGEKLFF. The chain uses TRBV7-9 and TRBJ1-4, with 9 bases that match TRBD1. Germline values: CDR1 SEHNR, CDR2 FQNEAQ (reference sequence). V was pared by 3 bases and J by 8 bases, with 4 bases of the junction left unmatched. The CDR3 has 14 amino acids.

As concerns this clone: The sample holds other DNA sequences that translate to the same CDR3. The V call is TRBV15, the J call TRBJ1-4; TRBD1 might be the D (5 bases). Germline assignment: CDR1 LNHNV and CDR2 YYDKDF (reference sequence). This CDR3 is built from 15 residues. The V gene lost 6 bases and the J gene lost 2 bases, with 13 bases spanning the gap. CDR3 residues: CATSRDLRTNEKLFF. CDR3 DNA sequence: TGTGCCACCAGTAGGGACTTAAGGACTAATGAAAAACTGTTTTTT.

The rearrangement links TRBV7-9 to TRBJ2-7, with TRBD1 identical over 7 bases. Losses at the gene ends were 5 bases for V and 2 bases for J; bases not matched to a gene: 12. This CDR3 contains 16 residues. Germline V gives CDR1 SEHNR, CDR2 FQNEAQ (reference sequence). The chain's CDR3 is CASSTPWDSSTYEQYF. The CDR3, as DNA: TGTGCCAGCAGCACCCCCTGGGACAGCTCTACCTACGAGCAGTACTTC.

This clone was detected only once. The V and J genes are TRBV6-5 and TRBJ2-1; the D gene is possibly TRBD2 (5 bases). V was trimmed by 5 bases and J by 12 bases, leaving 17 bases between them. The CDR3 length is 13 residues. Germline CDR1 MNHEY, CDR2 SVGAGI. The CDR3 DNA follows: TGTGCCAGCAGTCGCAACACCCATGCGGGGCAGTTCTTC. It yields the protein CASSRNTHAGQFF.

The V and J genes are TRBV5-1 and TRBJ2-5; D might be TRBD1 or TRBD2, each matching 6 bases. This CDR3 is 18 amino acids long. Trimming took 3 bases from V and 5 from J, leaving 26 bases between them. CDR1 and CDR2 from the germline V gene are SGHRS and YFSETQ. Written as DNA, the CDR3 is TGCGCCAGCAGCTCCCCCGCGGGGCAGGGACATTCGTGGGAGACCCAGTACTTC. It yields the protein CASSSPAGQGHSWETQYF. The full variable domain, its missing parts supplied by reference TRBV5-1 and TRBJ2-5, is KAGVTQTPRYLIKTRGQQVTLSCSPISGHRSVSWYQQTPGQGLQFLFEYFSETQRNKGNFPGRFSGRQFSNSRSEMNVSTLELGDSALYLCASSSPAGQGHSWETQYFGPGTRLLVL.

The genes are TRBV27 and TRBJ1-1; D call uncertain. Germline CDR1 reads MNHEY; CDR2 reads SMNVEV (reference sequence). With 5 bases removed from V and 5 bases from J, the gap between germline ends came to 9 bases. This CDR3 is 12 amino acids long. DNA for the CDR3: TGTGCCAGCAGTACCGGGAGGACTGAAGCTTTCTTT. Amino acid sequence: CASSTGRTEAFF.

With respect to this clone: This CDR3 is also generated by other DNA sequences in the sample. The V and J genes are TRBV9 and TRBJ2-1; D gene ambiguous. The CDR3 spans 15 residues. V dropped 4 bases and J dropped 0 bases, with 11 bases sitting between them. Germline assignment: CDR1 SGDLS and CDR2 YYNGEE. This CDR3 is CASSPQGDSYNEQFF. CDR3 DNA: TGTGCCAGCAGCCCCCAAGGAGACTCCTACAATGAGCAGTTCTTC.